This TCR beta chain was profiled in a study of identical twins. Through template switching, a universal primer site was introduced, and the cDNA contained unique molecular identifiers. From the 5' RACE reads, TCRdb called clonotypes with MiXCR, one entry per CDR3 protein. The sample has 510,000 or so distinct CDR3 sequences; about 16% are singletons. The study, taken as a whole, reports: Weaker excess twin sharing was seen among beta out-of-frame sequences.

CDR3 length: 15 amino acids. V shed 0 bases, J shed 9 bases, and the junction held 8 bases outside the gene matches. Germline V gene sequence: CDR1 MNHEY, CDR2 SVGAGI. This clonotype has just a few counts. Antigen specificity is unknown. These data also formed part of another study, on yellow fever vaccine responses in identical twins. That report adds: Vaccine T cell responses of twins reportedly seemed partly convergent and partly personalized.

The sequence was obtained from a young woman in good health. The chain is built from TRBV6-5 and TRBJ2-1; 7 nucleotides align to TRBD2. The sequenced sample was CD4+ T cells sorted from blood. This CDR3 is CASSYSTETSIEQFF. CDR3 in DNA: TGTGCCAGCAGTTACTCGACGGAGACTAGCATTGAGCAGTTCTTC.